The 6 T cell receptor beta chains in this list originate from one sample, sequenced in a study of T-cell reconstitution after alpha-beta-depleted transplantation in children. The TCRbeta library incorporated unique molecular identifiers. TCRdb used MiXCR to reprocess the PCR reads, holding one entry per CDR3 protein. The sample comprises some 640,000 distinct CDR3 sequences, roughly 17% of which are singletons, and under 1.2% rests with the top ten. The sample was PBMCs from the stem cell graft donor, taken from the stem cell graft. All receptors derive from a human donor who donated a stem cell graft to a child with acute myeloid leukemia.

This clonotype was picked up many times. The genes are TRBV20-1 and TRBJ2-1; 7 nucleotides match TRBD2. V dropped 0 bases and J dropped 5; count of bases not matched to a gene: 10. CDR1 and CDR2 (germline): DFQATT, SNEGSKA (reference sequence). The CDR3 covers 16 residues. CDR3 loop: CSARDRLRLANNEQFF. The CDR3, as DNA: TGCAGTGCTAGAGATAGGCTTAGACTAGCTAACAATGAGCAGTTCTTC.

The J gene is TRBJ2-5, the V gene TRBV4-2; possible D gene TRBD1, 8 bases. From germline, CDR1 is LGHNA and CDR2 YNFKEQ. V lost 1 base to trimming and J lost 4 bases, with 13 bases between them. CDR3 length equals 15 residues. The CDR3, as DNA: TGTGCCAGCAGCCAAGGCTACAGGGGGGGAGAGACCCAGTACTTC. Its translation is CASSQGYRGGETQYF.

This clonotype was counted at least ten times. This chain uses TRBV7-2 with TRBJ1-6, with D possibly matching TRBD1 (6 bases). The CDR3 runs 15 residues. Germline CDR1 and CDR2: SGHTA and FQGNSA. V lost 3 bases to trimming and J lost 7 bases, with 13 bases between them. CDR3 in DNA: TGTGCCAGCAGCTTCCGACAAAGGGGGAATTCACCCCTCCACTTT. Encoded protein: CASSFRQRGNSPLHF.

In regard to this clonotype: A much larger clone is a single base away; this may be a read error. The chain recombines TRBV15 with TRBJ2-3; D is unclear. Trimming took off 0 bases at V and 7 bases at J, with 17 bases between the two ends. The CDR3 extends over 16 amino acids. Looked up from germline, CDR1 is LNHNV and CDR2 is YYDKDF (reference sequence). The CDR3 bases are TGTGCCACCAGCAGAGAGATGGGGATCAACGGGTATACGCAGTATTTT. Translation gives CATSREMGINGYTQYF.

This clonotype has ten or more counts. The J gene is TRBJ2-7, the V gene TRBV7-9, with D unclear. Looked up from germline, CDR1 is SEHNR and CDR2 is FQNEAQ (reference sequence). Deletions cut 1 base from V and 4 bases from J, with 11 bases between. The CDR3 totals 14 residues. The DNA for the CDR3 is TGTGCCAGCAGCTTAGTCACACAGACTTACGAGCAGTACTTC. It codes for CASSLVTQTYEQYF. Combining the CDR3 with reference TRBV7-9 and TRBJ2-7 gives the whole variable domain DTGVSQNPRHKITKRGQNVTFRCDPISEHNRLYWYRQTLGQGPEFLTYFQNEAQLEKSRLLSDRFSAERPKGSFSTLEIQRTEQGDSAMYLCASSLVTQTYEQYFGPGTRLTVT.

The chain couples TRBV7-3 to TRBJ2-3; TRBD1 or TRBD2 may be the D gene (5 bases each). The length of the CDR3 is 14 residues. Germline lookup yields CDR1 SGHTA and CDR2 FQGTGA. V lost 5 bases to trimming and J lost 6 bases, with 15 bases between them. The CDR3 coding sequence is TGTGCCAGCAGCCCCGGGACGACGGGGGATACGCAGTATTTT. Its protein is CASSPGTTGDTQYF. Full variable domain (remainder filled in from reference TRBV7-3 and TRBJ2-3): GAGVSQTPSNKVTEKGKYVELRCDPISGHTALYWYRQSLGQGPEFLIYFQGTGAADDSGLPNDRFFAVRPEGSVSTLKIQRTERGDSAVYLCASSPGTTGDTQYFGPGTRLTVL.